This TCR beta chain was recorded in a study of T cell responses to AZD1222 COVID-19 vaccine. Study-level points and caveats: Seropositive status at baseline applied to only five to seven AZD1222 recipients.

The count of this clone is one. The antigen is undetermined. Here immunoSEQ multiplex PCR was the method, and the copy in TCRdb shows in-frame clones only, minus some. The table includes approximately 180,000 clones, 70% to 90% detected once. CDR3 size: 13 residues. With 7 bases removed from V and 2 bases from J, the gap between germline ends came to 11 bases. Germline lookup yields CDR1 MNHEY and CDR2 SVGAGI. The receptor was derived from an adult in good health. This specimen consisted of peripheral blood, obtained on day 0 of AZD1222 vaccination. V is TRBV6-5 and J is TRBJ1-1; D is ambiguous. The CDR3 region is CASNQYGNTEAFF. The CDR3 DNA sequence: TGTGCCAGCAATCAATACGGAAACACTGAAGCTTTCTTT.